This T cell receptor (beta chain) was identified in a study of T cell responses to AZD1222 COVID-19 vaccine. The CDR3 extends over 15 amino acids. V was cut by 0 bases and J by 4 bases, with 12 bases left in between. Germline CDR1 reads ENHRY; CDR2 reads SYGVKD. This table comes from immunoSEQ multiplex PCR, and its TCRdb copy is limited to in-frame clones, with some not included. The sample includes 160,000 or so clones, about 90% of them seen just once. The sequence came from an adult who received the AZD1222 COVID-19 vaccine. This specimen was peripheral blood, taken 28 days after the second AZD1222 dose. The chain uses TRBV10-3 and TRBJ1-2; a possible D gene is TRBD1 (6 bases). The CDR3 here is CAISESDGDTYGYTF. The CDR3 bases are TGTGCCATCAGTGAGTCGGACGGGGACACCTATGGCTACACCTTC.